This entry is about one T cell receptor beta chain. Its antigen is not known. The sample comes from a study of cytomegalovirus exposure and HLA in healthy donors. Study observations and caveats: Indistinguishable V segments such as TRBV6-2 and TRBV6-3 were excluded. Differences between HLA loci emerged in a later analysis of TCR association rates, with DRB1 most and HLA-C fewest.

PCR amplification relied on 60 Vbeta primers (plus 13 Jbeta primers). Repertoires were generated with immunoSEQ multiplex PCR, while TCRdb's copy carries only in-frame clones and drops some. This sample's clone table lists about 39,000 clones. Germline assignment: CDR1 MNHEY and CDR2 SMNVEV (reference sequence). The CDR3 sequence is 13 residues long. This chain uses TRBV27 with TRBJ2-5; a weak D match, TRBD2 (5 bases). The closer fit of TRBJ2-7 to the DNA end suggests the J call may be wrong. This clonotype was sampled from a woman aged 25 to 39 in good health and CMV-seropositive. Sequencing used PBMCs. The CDR3 sequence: CASRPGNAYEQYF. The CDR3 DNA is TGTGCCAGCAGGCCCGGGAACGCCTACGAGCAGTACTTC.